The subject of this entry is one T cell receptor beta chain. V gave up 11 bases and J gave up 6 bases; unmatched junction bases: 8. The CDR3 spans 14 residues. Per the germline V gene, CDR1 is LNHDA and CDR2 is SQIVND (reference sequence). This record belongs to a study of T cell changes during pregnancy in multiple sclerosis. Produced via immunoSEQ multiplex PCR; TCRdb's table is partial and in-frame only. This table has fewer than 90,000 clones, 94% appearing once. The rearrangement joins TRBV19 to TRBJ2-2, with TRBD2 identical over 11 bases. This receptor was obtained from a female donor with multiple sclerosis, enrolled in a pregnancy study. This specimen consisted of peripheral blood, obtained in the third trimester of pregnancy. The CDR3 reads CAGGTSGASGELFF. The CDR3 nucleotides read TGTGCCGGAGGGACTAGCGGCGCCTCCGGGGAGCTGTTTTTT.